Each of the 17 T cell receptor beta chains below was sequenced from the same sample in a study of identical twins. TCRdb passed the 5' RACE reads through MiXCR, listing each CDR3 protein once. The sample records more than 1.5 million distinct CDR3 sequences, around 29% being singletons. Source material: cord blood. The receptors derive from a newborn girl in good health.

This clonotype has more than one count but fewer than ten. The CDR3 DNA reads as TGTGCCAGCAGCTTAAACCCCGGGACTAGCGGGAGCTACGAGCAGTACTTC. Amino acids: CASSLNPGTSGSYEQYF. The chain couples TRBV11-2 to TRBJ2-5, with 14 bases that match TRBD2. TRBJ2-7 matches the DNA end more closely, so the J call is doubtful. In germline, CDR1 is SGHAT, CDR2 FQNNGV. The CDR3 spans 17 residues.

The rearrangement uses TRBV12-3 or TRBV12-4 and TRBJ2-5; D gene ambiguous. Trimming shortened V by 2 bases and J by 7 bases, and 14 bases separated the two germline ends. The CDR3 totals 14 residues. In DNA, the CDR3 is TGTGCCAGCAGTTTATCGATATCCACGGGGACCCAGTACTTC. It yields the protein CASSLSISTGTQYF.

This clonotype was seen a handful of times. V and J are TRBV20-1 and TRBJ2-5; TRBD2 matches 7 bases. With V trimmed by 0 bases and J by 3 bases, 4 bases remained unmatched. The CDR3 spans 14 residues. Per the germline V gene, CDR1 is DFQATT and CDR2 is SNEGSKA (reference sequence). In DNA, the CDR3 is TGCAGTGCTAGAGATTGGGGAGGGAAAGAGACCCAGTACTTC. It yields the protein CSARDWGGKETQYF.

The chain recombines TRBV30 with TRBJ2-5, with D uncertain. The CDR3 consists of 11 residues. Trimming took off 3 bases at V and 5 bases at J, with 7 bases between the two ends. In germline, CDR1 is GTSNPN, CDR2 SVGIG (reference sequence). Written as DNA, the CDR3 is TGTGCCTGGAGCGGAGTGGAGACCCAGTACTTC. This codes for CAWSGVETQYF.

This clonotype was counted ten times or more. This chain uses TRBV6-5 with TRBJ1-6; D unclear. From germline, CDR1 is MNHEY and CDR2 SVGAGI. The CDR3 has 17 residues. Trimming stripped 0 bases from V and 0 bases from J, with 9 bases between. Here the CDR3 DNA reads TGTGCCAGCAGTTACTCGGGAGGTAGCTCCTATAATTCACCCCTCCACTTT. Its protein product is CASSYSGGSSYNSPLHF.

This clonotype showed up just a few times. The chain is built from TRBV25-1 and TRBJ1-5; no clear D. Looked up from germline, CDR1 is MGHDK and CDR2 is SYGVNS. The V and J ends lost 5 bases and 0 bases respectively, with 23 bases between them. The CDR3 has 19 residues. CDR3 nucleotides: TGTGCCAGCAGTCCCGGGGAGGGCCGGAGGAAATATAGCAATCAGCCCCAGCATTTT. This encodes CASSPGEGRRKYSNQPQHF. The full variable domain, in which reference TRBV25-1 and TRBJ1-5 provide the parts outside the CDR3, is EADIYQTPRYLVIGTGKKITLECSQTMGHDKMYWYQQDPGMELHLIHYSYGVNSTEKGDLSSESTVSRIRTEHFPLTLESARPSHTSQYLCASSPGEGRRKYSNQPQHFGDGTRLSIL.

In its sample, this clonotype was seen a few times. The chain recombines TRBV3-1 with TRBJ1-4; D call uncertain. CDR1 is LGHDT, CDR2 YNNKEL, per germline (reference sequence). The CDR3 consists of 14 residues. V dropped 3 bases and J dropped 3 bases, with 8 bases sitting between them. The CDR3: CASSHPGSNEKLFF. The CDR3 DNA sequence: TGTGCCAGCAGCCACCCCGGATCTAATGAAAAACTGTTTTTT.

The CDR3 DNA follows: TGTGCCAGCACCTTGGGCAGAGTTGCAACTAATGAAAAACTGTTTTTT. This translates into CASTLGRVATNEKLFF. The chain combines TRBV28 with TRBJ1-4; D unclear. The CDR3 totals 16 residues. Looked up from germline, CDR1 is MDHEN and CDR2 is SYDVKM. The V gene lost 7 bases and the J gene lost 0 bases, with 15 bases spanning the gap.

This rearrangement joins TRBV4-1 to TRBJ2-1; perhaps TRBD2 as D (6 bases). The germline V and J ends were trimmed by 3 bases and 5 bases, with 14 bases remaining between them. This CDR3 region has 15 residues. Germline CDR1 and CDR2: MGHRA and YSYEKL. The CDR3 DNA is TGCGCCAGCAGCCAGGACTATTTAGGGGACAATGAGCAGTTCTTC. Translating gives CASSQDYLGDNEQFF.

This clonotype was found a few times. This CDR3 is CASSRAETTDTQYF. DNA of the CDR3: TGTGCCAGCAGTAGAGCCGAGACCACAGATACGCAGTATTTT. The chain carries TRBV27 and TRBJ2-3, with D unclear. CDR3 size: 14 residues. Between the trimmed V and J ends, which lost 5 bases and 2 bases, there was a span of 11 bases. Per the germline V gene, CDR1 is MNHEY and CDR2 is SMNVEV (reference sequence).

This clonotype has more than one count but fewer than ten. This rearrangement joins TRBV4-2 to TRBJ2-1; the D gene is possibly TRBD2 (5 bases). V was shortened by 1 base and J by 7 bases, with 14 bases between the two germline ends. Germline V gives CDR1 LGHNA, CDR2 YNFKEQ. This CDR3 has 15 amino acids. In nucleotides, the CDR3 is TGTGCCAGCAGCCAAGGGGCTAGCTCCAGAAATGAGCAGTTCTTC. It codes for CASSQGASSRNEQFF.

The chain couples TRBV5-1 to TRBJ2-5, with unresolved D. Trimming removed 0 bases at V and 5 bases at J, with 11 bases between. The CDR3 contains 14 residues. Germline V CDR1 and CDR2: SGHRS, YFSETQ. CDR3 sequence: CASSLERPRETQYF. The CDR3, as DNA: TGCGCCAGCAGCTTGGAGAGACCCCGGGAGACCCAGTACTTC.

On this clonotype: Germline is not matched at one junction end, which may reflect a read error. The chain has TRBV4-2 and TRBJ2-4; tentatively, D is TRBD1 (6 bases). The assigned J gene may be wrong: the sequence end matches TRBJ2-7 better. The CDR3 is 20 amino acids. The V gene's germline CDR1 is LGHNA and CDR2 YNFKEQ. CDR3 nucleotides: TGTGCCAGCAGCCAAGATATTTGGGGGCCGGAGGAAGGTAGCTCCCACGAGCAGTACTTC. Translation: CASSQDIWGPEEGSSHEQYF.

This chain joins TRBV13 and TRBJ2-7; the match to TRBD2 covers 10 bases. The J segment lost 0 bases and the V segment lost 4 bases, leaving 6 bases of the junction unmatched. Germline lookup yields CDR1 PRHDT and CDR2 FYEKMQ (reference sequence). The CDR3 has 16 amino acids. Here the CDR3 reads CASSSPTSGYSYEQYF. The CDR3 DNA reads as TGTGCCAGCAGCTCCCCGACTAGCGGGTACTCCTACGAGCAGTACTTC.

The chain combines TRBV20-1 with TRBJ2-1; D perhaps matches TRBD2 (5 bases). V dropped 3 bases and J dropped 5 bases, with 11 bases sitting between them. The length of the CDR3 is 13 residues. The germline gives CDR1 DFQATT, CDR2 SNEGSKA (reference sequence). CDR3 sequence (DNA): TGCAGTGCTAGGGAGGCCCCCCACAATGAGCAGTTCTTC. Its protein is CSAREAPHNEQFF.

V usage is TRBV5-1 and J usage is TRBJ2-6, with D perhaps TRBD2 (7 bases). Germline CDR1 is SGHRS and CDR2 is YFSETQ. Trimming cost V 2 bases and J 2 bases, with 14 bases left between them. CDR3 length equals 17 residues. CDR3 coding DNA: TGCGCCAGCAGCTTTAGGGGGGCGGGGGCTGGGGCCAACGTCCTGACTTTC. Its protein is CASSFRGAGAGANVLTF.

The chain recombines TRBV5-6 with TRBJ1-4, with D tentatively TRBD1 (5 bases). The V end was cut by 4 bases, the J end by 1 base, with 14 bases between. The CDR3 has 16 residues. Germline V gives CDR1 SGHDT, CDR2 YYEEEE. The CDR3 region has the DNA TGTGCCAGCAGCGCCCCGGGACGGAGAACTAATGAAAAACTGTTTTTT. Its translation: CASSAPGRRTNEKLFF.